These 29 T cell receptor beta chains were all obtained from the same sample, sequenced in a study of early T cells in non-severe SARS-CoV-2 infection (dated by TCRdb to about 2021). Libraries came from 5' RACE. Sequencing used a NextSeq 500. The public reads were reanalyzed by TCRdb: fastp trimming at Q25, MiXCR alignment, in-frame beta chains only. Rows are combined by CDR3 protein, so each entry shows the most common genes and DNA. The sample table lists nearly 95,000 distinct CDR3 sequences, around 16% of them with a count of one. The biggest ten clones account for approximately 5.1% of the sample. Sequenced here: whole blood, sampled at baseline. The receptor source for this set is an adult who was a healthcare worker with PCR-confirmed SARS-CoV-2 infection or an uninfected control (not recorded which).

CDR3 region: CSARAEGQIRGEQYF. The DNA of the CDR3 is TGCAGTGCTAGAGCTGAAGGACAGATTCGAGGCGAGCAGTACTTC. This chain links TRBV20-1 with TRBJ2-7, with D tentatively TRBD1 (6 bases). This CDR3 spans 15 amino acids. Germline CDR1 reads DFQATT; CDR2 reads SNEGSKA (reference sequence). V lost 1 base and J lost 6, with 19 bases in between.

This clonotype was counted only a few times. The J gene is TRBJ1-5, the V gene TRBV7-3, with 8 bases that match TRBD1. The junction had 4 bases not matched to a gene; V was cut back by 5 bases and J by 7 bases. The germline gives CDR1 SGHTA, CDR2 FQGTGA. The length of the CDR3 is 13 residues. The CDR3 DNA follows: TGTGCCAGCAGCGCGGACAGGGCCCAGCCCCAGCATTTT. Protein sequence: CASSADRAQPQHF.

The chain is built from TRBV27 and TRBJ2-5, with TRBD1 as a possible D gene (5 bases). The V gene's germline CDR1 is MNHEY and CDR2 SMNVEV (reference sequence). CDR3 size: 14 residues. Trimming cost V 6 bases and J 3 bases, with 14 bases left between them. The CDR3, as DNA: TGTGCCAGCAGGCGCCAAGGGGCAAAAGAGACCCAGTACTTC. Protein: CASRRQGAKETQYF.

This chain joins TRBV18 and TRBJ1-3; D call uncertain. V was trimmed by 6 bases and J by 8 bases, leaving 11 bases between them. CDR1 and CDR2 from the germline V gene are KGHSH and LQKENI. The length of the CDR3 is 12 residues. CDR3 region: CASSVAGDTIYF. In nucleotides, the CDR3 is TGTGCCAGCTCGGTCGCCGGGGACACCATATATTTT. Full variable domain (missing parts from reference TRBV18 and TRBJ1-3): NAGVMQNPRHLVRRRGQEARLRCSPMKGHSHVYWYRQLPEEGLKFMVYLQKENIIDESGMPKERFSAEFPKEGPSILRIQQVVRGDSAAYFCASSVAGDTIYFGEGSWLTVV.

The chain recombines TRBV18 with TRBJ2-1; D call uncertain. Trimming stripped 0 bases from V and 4 bases from J, with 10 bases between. The germline gives CDR1 KGHSH, CDR2 LQKENI. The CDR3 is 15 residues long. CDR3 nucleotides: TGTGCCAGCTCACCACCGCCCTTAGAGTACAATGAGCAGTTCTTC. Protein sequence: CASSPPPLEYNEQFF.

This clonotype was picked up many times. This chain connects TRBV7-6 to TRBJ2-3, with 11 bases matching TRBD2. The trim removed 3 bases at V and 1 base at J, leaving 0 bases unmatched. This CDR3 has 15 residues. Per the germline V gene, CDR1 is SGHVS and CDR2 is FNYEAQ. CDR3 bases: TGTGCCAGCAGCTTGGGACTAGCGGGCACAGATACGCAGTATTTT. This translates into CASSLGLAGTDTQYF.

This clonotype was counted only a few times. The chain employs TRBV10-2 and TRBJ2-7; D remains unclear. Germline CDR1 is WSHSY and CDR2 is SAAADI. V was pared by 8 bases and J by 0 bases, with 11 bases between. CDR3 length: 13 amino acids. The CDR3 region is CASAPVSSYEQYF. CDR3 sequence (DNA): TGCGCCAGCGCGCCAGTGAGCTCCTACGAGCAGTACTTC.

The chain joins TRBV20-1 to TRBJ2-5, with D possibly matching TRBD1 (6 bases). CDR3 length: 14 residues. The V gene lost 1 base and the J gene lost 1 base, with 10 bases spanning the gap. Germline assignment: CDR1 DFQATT and CDR2 SNEGSKA (reference sequence). The CDR3 DNA sequence: TGCAGTGCTAGAGGAGGCAGGGGCCAAGAGACCCAGTACTTC. This encodes CSARGGRGQETQYF.

This rearrangement joins TRBV5-1 to TRBJ1-6, with D possibly TRBD1 on 6 matching bases. Trimming pared 3 bases from V and 10 bases from J, leaving 23 bases between. The V gene's germline CDR1 is SGHRS and CDR2 YFSETQ. The length of the CDR3 is 17 residues. The CDR3 bases are TGCGCCAGCAGCTGGGGGCTAGAACGGTTGGTTAGCTCACCCCTCCACTTT. Translation: CASSWGLERLVSSPLHF.

The CDR3 reads CAISAGFEAFF. CDR3 DNA sequence: TGTGCCATCAGTGCCGGATTTGAAGCTTTCTTT. J is TRBJ1-1 and V is TRBV10-3; the D is unclear. The germline V gene encodes CDR1 ENHRY and CDR2 SYGVKD. Trimming cost V 4 bases and J 7 bases, with 7 bases left between them. The length of the CDR3 is 11 residues.

This clonotype was picked up a small number of times. The chain joins TRBV4-1 to TRBJ2-5; possible D gene TRBD2, 5 bases. Germline CDR1 and CDR2: MGHRA and YSYEKL. V gave up 0 bases and J gave up 5 bases, with 10 bases separating them. The CDR3 is made up of 14 amino acids. CDR3 sequence: CASSQDGVSETQYF. The CDR3 DNA reads as TGCGCCAGCAGCCAAGACGGGGTATCGGAGACCCAGTACTTC.

This clonotype came up a few times. J is TRBJ1-6 and V is TRBV7-8; D remains unclear. The CDR3 has 16 amino acids. Germline V gives CDR1 SGHVS, CDR2 FQNEAQ. Trimming removed 0 bases from V and 7 bases from J, with 13 bases in between. The CDR3 DNA follows: TGTGCCAGCAGCTTAGCTCTGCGGGCCCAGAATTCACCCCTCCACTTT. It yields the protein CASSLALRAQNSPLHF.

In its sample, this clonotype was seen a few times. This chain links TRBV7-9 with TRBJ2-4, with D possibly being TRBD2 (6 bases). This CDR3 is built from 15 residues. Germline CDR1 and CDR2: SEHNR and FQNEAQ (reference sequence). V dropped 5 bases and J dropped 9 bases, with 20 bases sitting between them. The CDR3 DNA sequence: TGTGCCAGCAGCCCCGGGGCTGGGCCCGGGGGCATTCAGTACTTC. Translating gives CASSPGAGPGGIQYF.

The rearrangement joins TRBV28 to TRBJ1-5; D is ambiguous. V lost 6 bases, J lost 5 bases, and 17 bases lay in between. CDR3 length: 15 residues. Germline-derived CDR1 and CDR2 are MDHEN and SYDVKM. CDR3 amino acids: CASRAPRAAYQPQHF. CDR3 in DNA: TGTGCCAGCAGAGCCCCCCGGGCCGCTTATCAGCCCCAGCATTTT.

This clonotype has just a few counts. The chain carries TRBV14 and TRBJ2-3; D may be TRBD1 or TRBD2 (6 bases each). Trimming cost V 8 bases and J 5 bases, with 14 bases left between them. The CDR3 spans 13 residues. Germline CDR1 and CDR2: SGHDN and FVKESK. The CDR3 reads CASGFGGRDTQYF. DNA for the CDR3: TGTGCCAGCGGTTTTGGGGGGCGAGATACGCAGTATTTT.

This chain joins TRBV10-3 and TRBJ1-5; TRBD1 is a possible D gene (5 bases). Germline V lookup: CDR1 ENHRY, CDR2 SYGVKD. CDR3 size: 13 residues. Trimming removed 6 bases at V and 5 bases at J, with 11 bases between. CDR3 residues: CAIRQGPDQPQHF. CDR3 in DNA: TGTGCCATCAGGCAGGGACCGGATCAGCCCCAGCATTTT.

The chain recombines TRBV6-2 or TRBV6-3 with TRBJ2-1, with D uncertain. Trimming cost V 0 bases and J 7 bases, with 16 bases left between them. The germline gives CDR1 MNHEY, CDR2 SVGEGT. There are 16 residues in the CDR3. CDR3: CASSYSSSGAQNEQFF. In nucleotides, the CDR3 is TGTGCCAGCAGTTACTCGAGTTCAGGCGCCCAGAATGAGCAGTTCTTC.

The chain carries TRBV20-1 and TRBJ1-5; D is ambiguous. Germline V gene lookup returns CDR1 DFQATT and CDR2 SNEGSKA (reference sequence). Between the trimmed V and J ends, which lost 6 bases and 2 bases, there was a span of 11 bases. The CDR3 totals 13 residues. Here the CDR3 DNA reads TGCAGTGCAGAGACCCAGGGCAATCAGCCCCAGCATTTT. It is translated as CSAETQGNQPQHF.

V usage is TRBV12-3 or TRBV12-4 and J usage is TRBJ1-6; 9 nucleotides agree with TRBD1. The CDR3 has 15 amino acids. J lost 9 bases, V lost 6 bases, and 9 bases had no gene match. The CDR3 sequence is CASSSNRGLSSPLHF. The CDR3 DNA sequence: TGTGCCAGCAGCTCTAACAGGGGGCTTAGTTCACCCCTCCACTTT.

This clonotype appeared a few times. The genes are TRBV7-9 and TRBJ2-3; D is undetermined. Germline loops: CDR1 SEHNR, CDR2 FQNEAQ (reference sequence). The CDR3 is 12 residues long. The V gene lost 2 bases and the J gene lost 6 bases, with 6 bases spanning the gap. The CDR3 DNA sequence: TGTGCCAGCAGCTTACACAAGGATACGCAGTATTTT. Residues: CASSLHKDTQYF.

Written as DNA, the CDR3 is TGTGCCAGCCAAGGCGGGAGGAACAATGAGCAGTTCTTC. Translating gives CASQGGRNNEQFF. The genes are TRBV6-1 and TRBJ2-1; 8 nucleotides match TRBD2. CDR3 size: 13 residues. From germline, CDR1 is MNHNS and CDR2 SASEGT. Trimming took 8 bases from V and 5 from J; bases not matched to a gene: 5.

V is TRBV7-6 and J is TRBJ2-1; TRBD2 might be the D (5 bases). The CDR3 covers 14 residues. The germline V and J ends were trimmed by 0 bases and 6 bases, with 9 bases remaining between them. Germline assignment: CDR1 SGHVS and CDR2 FNYEAQ. Here the CDR3 reads CASSLAGSANEQFF. CDR3 DNA sequence: TGTGCCAGCAGCTTAGCGGGGAGCGCCAATGAGCAGTTCTTC.

Only a few counts were recorded for this clonotype. This rearrangement joins TRBV5-1 to TRBJ2-7, with TRBD2 matching 11 bases. The germline CDR1 and CDR2 sequences are SGHRS and YFSETQ. This CDR3 is built from 18 residues. V was clipped by 4 bases and J by 4 bases; unmatched bases: 16. The CDR3 loop is CASSTPGQGGTSGYEQYF. DNA for the CDR3: TGCGCCAGCAGCACTCCGGGACAGGGTGGGACTAGCGGATACGAGCAGTACTTC. The variable domain in full, completed from reference TRBV5-1 and TRBJ2-7, reads KAGVTQTPRYLIKTRGQQVTLSCSPISGHRSVSWYQQTPGQGLQFLFEYFSETQRNKGNFPGRFSGRQFSNSRSEMNVSTLELGDSALYLCASSTPGQGGTSGYEQYFGPGTRLTVT.

This clonotype was seen at least ten times. This chain joins TRBV27 and TRBJ1-1; D may be TRBD1 (6 bases). Germline V gene lookup returns CDR1 MNHEY and CDR2 SMNVEV (reference sequence). Trimming removed 6 bases from V and 8 bases from J, with 16 bases in between. This CDR3 is 13 amino acids long. CDR3 protein: CASSPTGSGEAFF. The DNA of the CDR3 is TGTGCCAGCAGCCCTACAGGGAGCGGAGAAGCTTTCTTT.

J is TRBJ2-1 and V is TRBV18; D gene ambiguous. The CDR3 runs 13 residues. V was cut by 8 bases and J by 5 bases, with 13 bases left in between. CDR1 is KGHSH and CDR2 is LQKENI in the germline V gene. The CDR3 is CASRSGHDNEQFF. In DNA, the CDR3 is TGTGCCAGCAGGTCCGGGCACGACAATGAGCAGTTCTTC.

In its sample, this clonotype was seen many times. V and J are TRBV9 and TRBJ2-7, with TRBD1 as a possible D gene (6 bases). CDR1 is SGDLS and CDR2 is YYNGEE in the germline V gene. This CDR3 contains 14 residues. V was cut by 2 bases and J by 0 bases, with 9 bases left in between. DNA for the CDR3: TGTGCCAGCAGCGTCGGACAGTTCTCCTACGAGCAGTACTTC. Its protein product is CASSVGQFSYEQYF.

This clonotype was observed a handful of times. The V and J genes are TRBV27 and TRBJ2-7, with a weak D call TRBD1 (6 bases). V gave up 3 bases and J gave up 7 bases, with 10 bases separating them. CDR3 length: 12 residues. The germline gives CDR1 MNHEY, CDR2 SMNVEV (reference sequence). The CDR3 coding sequence is TGTGCCAGCAGTTTGGGGGCAGGGGAGCAGTACTTC. This sequence encodes CASSLGAGEQYF.

Only a few counts were recorded for this clonotype. V gene TRBV7-9 combines with J gene TRBJ2-3; D might be TRBD1 or TRBD2, each matching 5 bases. V was pared by 2 bases and J by 12 bases, with 12 bases between. CDR3 length: 12 residues. The germline V gene encodes CDR1 SEHNR and CDR2 FQNEAQ (reference sequence). CDR3 nucleotides: TGTGCCAGCAGCTTACGGGGCCAGCAACAGTATTTT. It yields the protein CASSLRGQQQYF.

V usage is TRBV7-2 and J usage is TRBJ2-4; 7 bases line up with TRBD2. The CDR3 sequence is 13 residues long. Germline assignment: CDR1 SGHTA and CDR2 FQGNSA. J gave up 9 bases and V 1 base, and 3 bases lay outside the gene matches. CDR3 residues: CASSLEREGIQYF. In nucleotides, the CDR3 is TGTGCCAGCAGCTTAGAAAGGGAGGGCATTCAGTACTTC.